This entry lists 5 T cell receptor beta chains sequenced from one sample in a study of shared clonotypes between healthy human individuals. The naive CD8 subset, CD45RO-negative cells positively selected for CCR7, excluded terminally differentiated effector memory CD45RA+ cells. Produced via immunoSEQ multiplex PCR; TCRdb's table is partial and in-frame only. The sample lists just over 2,000,000 clones, approximately 95% occurring once. Input material: naive CD8+ T cells sorted from blood. These receptors all stem from a man in his late teens or twenties in good health.

This clone was counted a single time. The V call is TRBV10-2, the J call TRBJ1-3; no reliable D call. This CDR3 comprises 13 residues. Trimming left V 1 base short and J 4 bases short, with 5 bases between. CDR1 is WSHSY, CDR2 SAAADI, per germline. The CDR3 nucleotides are TGCGCCAGCAGTGAGTACGAGGGAAACACCATATATTTT. Its protein product is CASSEYEGNTIYF.

A remark on this clone: At the DNA level, this CDR3 is encoded by other sequences in the same sample as well. The V gene is TRBV27, the J gene TRBJ1-3, with 7 nucleotides matching TRBD1. V lost 6 bases, J lost 0 bases, and 2 bases stayed unmatched. Per germline, CDR1 MNHEY and CDR2 SMNVEV (reference sequence). The CDR3 totals 14 residues. CDR3 amino acids: CASRGQSSGNTIYF. The CDR3 coding sequence is TGTGCCAGCAGGGGACAGAGCTCTGGAAACACCATATATTTT.

The V call is TRBV7-9, the J call TRBJ1-4; D is possibly TRBD1 (6 bases). V lost 4 bases and J 7 bases, leaving 19 bases between the germline ends. This CDR3 comprises 16 residues. Germline CDR1 reads SEHNR; CDR2 reads FQNEAQ (reference sequence). The CDR3 DNA follows: TGTGCCAGCAGCTACACACCCCAGGGGATGGGTGAAAAACTGTTTTTT. As protein: CASSYTPQGMGEKLFF.

The rearrangement uses TRBV2 and TRBJ2-7; 8 nucleotides line up with TRBD2. The CDR3 has 15 amino acids. The V gene's germline CDR1 is SNHLY and CDR2 FYNNEI. V was clipped by 3 bases and J by 1 base; unmatched bases: 5. As DNA, the CDR3 is TGTGCCAGCAGTGACAATGGCGGGAGGTCCTACGAGCAGTACTTC. Translated: CASSDNGGRSYEQYF.

The chain is built from TRBV5-4 and TRBJ2-7, with 9 nucleotides matching TRBD2. The length of the CDR3 is 15 residues. Germline values: CDR1 SGHNT, CDR2 YYREEE (reference sequence). V was clipped by 4 bases and J by 3 bases; unmatched bases: 8. The CDR3 is CASSPSLAGVYEQYF. The CDR3 region has the DNA TGTGCCAGCAGCCCGTCTTTAGCGGGGGTCTACGAGCAGTACTTC. The variable domain in full, with the rest retrieved from reference TRBV5-4 and TRBJ2-7, is ETGVTQSPTHLIKTRGQQVTLRCSSQSGHNTVSWYQQALGQGPQFIFQYYREEENGRGNFPPRFSGLQFPNYSSELNVNALELDDSALYLCASSPSLAGVYEQYFGPGTRLTVT.